These T cell receptor beta chains were read from a single sample in a study of blood T cell repertoires in COVID-19. Some clones are missing from TCRdb's copy, which holds only in-frame ones; the method was immunoSEQ multiplex PCR. Of hundreds of thousands of clones listed, 88% are singletons. The sample was peripheral blood. The source is a man younger than 35 with active or convalescent COVID-19. The conserved cysteine and the conserved F or W are not part of the CDR3 here. Fields, in order: V gene, J gene, CDR3 protein.

>TRBV7-2|TRBJ1-4
ASSLREATNEKLF
>TRBV10-2|TRBJ2-6
ASQISPGANVLT
>TRBV7-2|TRBJ2-1
ASSGFQGNEQF
>TRBV6-5|TRBJ2-7
ASSPKSGGADEQY
>TRBV6-4|TRBJ1-6
ARVILGPRSPLH
>TRBV28|TRBJ1-2
ASSNRGWGYT
>TRBV27|TRBJ1-2
ASSFGGGEGYT
>TRBV7-8|TRBJ1-2
ASSGQGDNYGYT
>TRBV6-5|TRBJ2-7
ASSSGPGQEQY
>TRBV5-8|TRBJ2-7
ASSFLGGTLYEQY
>TRBV6-5|TRBJ1-2
ASSYPRQGGDYGYT
>TRBV9|TRBJ2-5
ASSPSGGQETQY
>TRBV27|TRBJ1-2
ASSLAANYGYT
>TRBV3-1/TRBV3-2|TRBJ2-5
ASSKDTIRETQY
>TRBV10-3|TRBJ1-2
AITGTGARTNYGYT
>TRBV3-1/TRBV3-2|TRBJ1-2
ASSQEISKSTAIYGYT
>TRBV7-9|TRBJ1-4
ASSLAGAEYKLF